This is a list of T cell receptor beta chains from one sample in a study of T cells after yellow fever vaccination. TCRdb re-derived calls from the 5' RACE reads in MiXCR, one entry per CDR3 protein. The sample holds 100,000 to 150,000 distinct CDR3 sequences, about 8.2% seen once. Sample: CD8+ T cells sorted from PBMCs, taken on the day of the yellow fever booster vaccination. The receptors here all came from a young man who received the YFV17D yellow fever vaccine. The CDR3 runs from the conserved cysteine through the conserved F or W. The D gene is left open where the match is weak. For some rows the clone size is stated as once, few or many, or as a class when expanded; others skip it.

v_call: TRBV24-1
j_call: TRBJ1-5
clone_size: few
d_call: TRBD1
cdr3_aa: CATGQHPGQPQHF
cdr3_nt: TGTGCCACGGGACAGCATCCCGGTCAGCCCCAGCATTTT

v_call: TRBV28
j_call: TRBJ2-1
clone_size: many
d_call: .
cdr3_aa: CASSLSLVGNEQFF
cdr3_nt: TGTGCCAGCAGTTTATCACTAGTAGGTAATGAGCAGTTCTTC

v_call: TRBV6-2/TRBV6-3
j_call: TRBJ1-1
clone_size: .
d_call: .
cdr3_aa: CASRLDTEAFF
cdr3_nt: TGTGCCAGCAGGTTGGACACTGAAGCTTTCTTT

v_call: TRBV12-3/TRBV12-4
j_call: TRBJ2-3
clone_size: .
d_call: .
cdr3_aa: CASSLEERQYF
cdr3_nt: TGTGCCAGCAGTTTAGAGGAAAGGCAGTATTTT

v_call: TRBV6-6
j_call: TRBJ2-2
clone_size: many
d_call: TRBD1
cdr3_aa: CASSWTGATGELFF
cdr3_nt: TGTGCCAGCAGTTGGACAGGAGCCACCGGGGAGCTGTTTTTT

v_call: TRBV7-9
j_call: TRBJ2-2
clone_size: .
d_call: .
cdr3_aa: CASSSTSSGNTGELFF
cdr3_nt: TGTGCCAGCAGCTCCACCTCATCCGGGAACACCGGGGAGCTGTTTTTT

v_call: TRBV2
j_call: TRBJ2-3
clone_size: .
d_call: .
cdr3_aa: CASSEGGGAKPSVADTQYF
cdr3_nt: TGTGCCAGCAGTGAAGGAGGGGGGGCGAAGCCGTCGGTAGCAGATACGCAGTATTTT

v_call: TRBV3-1
j_call: TRBJ2-1
clone_size: many
d_call: TRBD2
cdr3_aa: CASSRGAGYNEQFF
cdr3_nt: TGTGCCAGCAGCCGAGGAGCGGGGTACAATGAGCAGTTCTTC

v_call: TRBV18
j_call: TRBJ2-2
clone_size: few
d_call: .
cdr3_aa: CASSPSGRASGELFF
cdr3_nt: TGTGCCAGCTCACCATCAGGAAGGGCTTCCGGGGAGCTGTTTTTT

v_call: TRBV7-3
j_call: TRBJ1-1
clone_size: .
d_call: .
cdr3_aa: CASSPGGGGHTEAFF
cdr3_nt: TGTGCCAGCAGCCCGGGGGGTGGGGGGCACACTGAAGCTTTCTTT

v_call: TRBV4-3
j_call: TRBJ1-5
clone_size: .
d_call: .
cdr3_aa: CASSQAVYSNQPQHF
cdr3_nt: TGCGCCAGCAGCCAAGCAGTCTATAGCAATCAGCCCCAGCATTTT

v_call: TRBV6-2/TRBV6-3
j_call: TRBJ2-1
clone_size: many
d_call: TRBD1
cdr3_aa: CASGHRTGAYNEQFF
cdr3_nt: TGTGCCAGCGGCCATCGGACAGGGGCCTACAATGAGCAGTTCTTC

v_call: TRBV3-1
j_call: TRBJ2-3
clone_size: .
d_call: .
cdr3_aa: CASRSSRGSTDTQYF
cdr3_nt: TGTGCCAGCAGATCCAGCAGGGGTAGCACAGATACGCAGTATTTT

v_call: TRBV4-1
j_call: TRBJ1-2
clone_size: .
d_call: .
cdr3_aa: CASSQGDYTF
cdr3_nt: TGCGCCAGCAGCCAGGGGGACTACACCTTC

v_call: TRBV30
j_call: TRBJ2-7
clone_size: .
d_call: TRBD1
cdr3_aa: CAWGQGAFYEQYF
cdr3_nt: TGTGCCTGGGGACAGGGGGCTTTCTACGAGCAGTACTTC

v_call: TRBV19
j_call: TRBJ1-4
clone_size: few
d_call: .
cdr3_aa: CASSPLGAGSEKLFF
cdr3_nt: TGTGCCAGTAGCCCCCTGGGGGCCGGGAGTGAAAAACTGTTTTTT

v_call: TRBV4-3
j_call: TRBJ2-7
clone_size: .
d_call: .
cdr3_aa: CASSQEPGASYEQYF
cdr3_nt: TGCGCCAGCAGCCAAGAGCCGGGAGCCTCCTACGAGCAGTACTTC

v_call: TRBV4-3
j_call: TRBJ2-1
clone_size: .
d_call: .
cdr3_aa: CASSQESASVDEQFF
cdr3_nt: TGCGCCAGCAGCCAAGAATCCGCGAGCGTCGACGAGCAGTTCTTC

v_call: TRBV5-4
j_call: TRBJ2-5
clone_size: few
d_call: .
cdr3_aa: CASSFPRDSGETQYF
cdr3_nt: TGTGCCAGCAGCTTCCCTCGGGACAGCGGGGAGACCCAGTACTTC

v_call: TRBV4-3
j_call: TRBJ2-1
clone_size: many
d_call: .
cdr3_aa: CASSQDRDSYNEQFF
cdr3_nt: TGCGCCAGCAGCCAAGACAGAGACTCTTACAATGAGCAGTTCTTC

v_call: TRBV4-1
j_call: TRBJ1-2
clone_size: .
d_call: .
cdr3_aa: CASSWDGTPYGYTF
cdr3_nt: TGCGCCAGCAGCTGGGACGGGACACCCTATGGCTACACCTTC

v_call: TRBV20-1
j_call: TRBJ2-2
clone_size: many
d_call: .
cdr3_aa: CSARVGQSNTGELFF
cdr3_nt: TGCAGTGCTAGAGTGGGCCAGTCGAACACCGGGGAGCTGTTTTTT

v_call: TRBV4-1
j_call: TRBJ2-5
clone_size: .
d_call: .
cdr3_aa: CASSQSLVGTQYF
cdr3_nt: TGCGCCAGCAGCCAAAGTTTGGTCGGGACCCAGTACTTC

v_call: TRBV5-1
j_call: TRBJ2-7
clone_size: .
d_call: TRBD1
cdr3_aa: CASSPGQGAPYEQYF
cdr3_nt: TGCGCCAGCAGCCCGGGACAGGGGGCACCCTACGAGCAGTACTTC

v_call: TRBV5-1
j_call: TRBJ1-1
clone_size: few
d_call: .
cdr3_aa: CASSLKDPFATEAFF
cdr3_nt: TGCGCCAGCAGCTTGAAGGACCCCTTTGCCACTGAAGCTTTCTTT

v_call: TRBV6-6
j_call: TRBJ1-2
clone_size: few
d_call: .
cdr3_aa: CASSPVLGGYTF
cdr3_nt: TGTGCCAGCAGCCCCGTTTTGGGGGGCTACACCTTC

v_call: TRBV24-1
j_call: TRBJ2-5
clone_size: many
d_call: .
cdr3_aa: CATSDFVGVVGETQYF
cdr3_nt: TGTGCCACCAGTGATTTTGTTGGAGTAGTCGGCGAGACCCAGTACTTC

v_call: TRBV9
j_call: TRBJ2-1
clone_size: few
d_call: TRBD2
cdr3_aa: CASSISGGDNEQFF
cdr3_nt: TGTGCCAGCAGCATCAGCGGGGGGGACAATGAGCAGTTCTTC

v_call: TRBV7-9
j_call: TRBJ2-1
clone_size: few
d_call: TRBD1
cdr3_aa: CASSSSTGGNFF
cdr3_nt: TGTGCCAGCAGCTCGTCGACAGGGGGCAATTTCTTC

v_call: TRBV6-2/TRBV6-3
j_call: TRBJ2-2
clone_size: .
d_call: TRBD2
cdr3_aa: CASSLRLAHTGELFF
cdr3_nt: TGTGCCAGCAGCCTACGACTAGCCCACACCGGGGAGCTGTTTTTT

v_call: TRBV14
j_call: TRBJ2-1
clone_size: few
d_call: TRBD1
cdr3_aa: CASSYGQGGISEQFF
cdr3_nt: TGTGCCAGCAGCTACGGACAGGGAGGAATTAGTGAGCAGTTCTTC

v_call: TRBV7-9
j_call: TRBJ1-1
clone_size: .
d_call: .
cdr3_aa: CASSLVQTNTEAFF
cdr3_nt: TGTGCCAGCAGCTTAGTACAGACGAACACTGAAGCTTTCTTT

v_call: TRBV7-9
j_call: TRBJ1-2
clone_size: few
d_call: .
cdr3_aa: CASSQTPGYGYTF
cdr3_nt: TGTGCCAGCAGCCAGACCCCAGGCTATGGCTACACCTTC

v_call: TRBV12-3/TRBV12-4
j_call: TRBJ1-5
clone_size: .
d_call: .
cdr3_aa: CTCSRGSQPQHF
cdr3_nt: TGTACCTGCAGCCGGGGATCCCAGCCCCAGCATTTT

v_call: TRBV6-1
j_call: TRBJ2-6
clone_size: .
d_call: .
cdr3_aa: CASRLRGAGPGANVLTF
cdr3_nt: TGTGCCAGCAGATTGAGGGGAGCAGGGCCTGGGGCCAACGTCCTGACTTTC

v_call: TRBV7-2
j_call: TRBJ2-5
clone_size: few
d_call: .
cdr3_aa: CASTRRGSHLPLQETQYF
cdr3_nt: TGTGCCAGCACCCGAAGGGGTTCCCACCTTCCCCTCCAAGAGACCCAGTACTTC

v_call: TRBV9
j_call: TRBJ2-1
clone_size: few
d_call: TRBD1
cdr3_aa: CASSGGQGPSSSYNEQFF
cdr3_nt: TGTGCCAGCAGCGGGGGACAGGGGCCCTCTAGCTCCTACAATGAGCAGTTCTTC

v_call: TRBV5-1
j_call: TRBJ2-2
clone_size: .
d_call: .
cdr3_aa: CASSLLRLVNTGELFF
cdr3_nt: TGCGCCAGCAGCTTGTTACGGCTAGTAAACACCGGGGAGCTGTTTTTT

v_call: TRBV27
j_call: TRBJ2-7
clone_size: .
d_call: TRBD1
cdr3_aa: CASSKTLDRDNYEQYF
cdr3_nt: TGTGCCAGCAGCAAAACTCTTGACAGGGATAATTACGAGCAGTACTTC

v_call: TRBV20-1
j_call: TRBJ1-5
clone_size: .
d_call: .
cdr3_aa: CSARYSNQPQHF
cdr3_nt: TGCAGTGCTAGGTACAGCAATCAGCCCCAGCATTTT

v_call: TRBV6-6
j_call: TRBJ1-1
clone_size: few
d_call: .
cdr3_aa: CASTLAPGETEAFF
cdr3_nt: TGTGCCAGCACCCTCGCCCCAGGGGAGACTGAAGCTTTCTTT

v_call: TRBV6-2/TRBV6-3
j_call: TRBJ1-6
clone_size: .
d_call: .
cdr3_aa: CASSYWQENSPLHF
cdr3_nt: TGTGCCAGCAGTTACTGGCAGGAAAATTCACCCCTCCACTTT

v_call: TRBV28
j_call: TRBJ1-1
clone_size: few
d_call: .
cdr3_aa: CASSLPQGLTEAFF
cdr3_nt: TGTGCCAGCAGTTTACCCCAGGGCCTCACTGAAGCTTTCTTT

v_call: TRBV7-6
j_call: TRBJ1-5
clone_size: .
d_call: .
cdr3_aa: CASSLLQGSNQPQHF
cdr3_nt: TGTGCCAGCAGCTTACTACAGGGTAGCAATCAGCCCCAGCATTTT

v_call: TRBV4-1
j_call: TRBJ1-4
clone_size: few
d_call: .
cdr3_aa: CASSQGRGVTNEKLFF
cdr3_nt: TGCGCCAGCAGCCAAGGTCGGGGGGTTACTAATGAAAAACTGTTTTTT

v_call: TRBV14
j_call: TRBJ2-5
clone_size: few
d_call: .
cdr3_aa: CASSQDWAAEEETQYF
cdr3_nt: TGTGCCAGCAGCCAAGATTGGGCAGCAGAAGAAGAGACCCAGTACTTC

v_call: TRBV4-3
j_call: TRBJ1-2
clone_size: .
d_call: .
cdr3_aa: CASSQETGSWGYTF
cdr3_nt: TGCGCCAGCAGCCAAGAAACGGGGTCGTGGGGCTACACCTTC

v_call: TRBV5-1
j_call: TRBJ2-2
clone_size: many
d_call: .
cdr3_aa: CASSDTGEHTGELFF
cdr3_nt: TGCGCCAGCAGCGATACGGGGGAGCACACCGGGGAGCTGTTTTTT

v_call: TRBV10-3
j_call: TRBJ1-6
clone_size: .
d_call: .
cdr3_aa: CAISELDTSPLHF
cdr3_nt: TGTGCCATCAGTGAGTTAGATACTTCACCCCTCCACTTT

v_call: TRBV5-1
j_call: TRBJ2-1
clone_size: .
d_call: TRBD1
cdr3_aa: CASSPGTVYNEQFF
cdr3_nt: TGCGCCAGCAGCCCCGGGACAGTCTACAATGAGCAGTTCTTC

v_call: TRBV7-6
j_call: TRBJ2-2
clone_size: .
d_call: .
cdr3_aa: CASSFSGENTGELFF
cdr3_nt: TGTGCCAGCAGCTTTTCGGGAGAAAACACCGGGGAGCTGTTTTTT

v_call: TRBV12-5
j_call: TRBJ2-1
clone_size: few
d_call: TRBD2
cdr3_aa: CASGLEAGGGYNEQFF
cdr3_nt: TGTGCTAGTGGTTTGGAGGCGGGGGGCGGGTACAATGAGCAGTTCTTC

v_call: TRBV28
j_call: TRBJ1-5
clone_size: many
d_call: .
cdr3_aa: CASRGGGPKPQHF
cdr3_nt: TGTGCCAGCAGAGGGGGGGGTCCCAAGCCCCAGCATTTT

v_call: TRBV4-3
j_call: TRBJ2-7
clone_size: .
d_call: TRBD1
cdr3_aa: CASSGGQGYEQYF
cdr3_nt: TGCGCCAGCAGCGGGGGACAGGGTTACGAGCAGTACTTC

v_call: TRBV4-1
j_call: TRBJ2-7
clone_size: .
d_call: .
cdr3_aa: CASSQGSGWDEQYF
cdr3_nt: TGCGCCAGCAGCCAAGGCTCAGGGTGGGACGAGCAGTACTTC

v_call: TRBV18
j_call: TRBJ2-7
clone_size: .
d_call: .
cdr3_aa: CASLGGNTYEQYF
cdr3_nt: TGTGCCAGCCTCGGGGGAAATACCTACGAGCAGTACTTC

v_call: TRBV6-6
j_call: TRBJ2-5
clone_size: .
d_call: TRBD1
cdr3_aa: CASSGERTGFETQYF
cdr3_nt: TGTGCCAGCAGTGGAGAAAGGACAGGGTTTGAGACCCAGTACTTC

v_call: TRBV24-1
j_call: TRBJ2-1
clone_size: many
d_call: .
cdr3_aa: CATSDSGRDENEQFF
cdr3_nt: TGTGCCACCAGTGACTCGGGACGAGATGAAAATGAGCAGTTCTTC

v_call: TRBV6-2/TRBV6-3
j_call: TRBJ2-5
clone_size: .
d_call: TRBD2
cdr3_aa: CASSLGLADYQETQYF
cdr3_nt: TGTGCCAGCAGCCTAGGACTAGCCGACTACCAAGAGACCCAGTACTTC